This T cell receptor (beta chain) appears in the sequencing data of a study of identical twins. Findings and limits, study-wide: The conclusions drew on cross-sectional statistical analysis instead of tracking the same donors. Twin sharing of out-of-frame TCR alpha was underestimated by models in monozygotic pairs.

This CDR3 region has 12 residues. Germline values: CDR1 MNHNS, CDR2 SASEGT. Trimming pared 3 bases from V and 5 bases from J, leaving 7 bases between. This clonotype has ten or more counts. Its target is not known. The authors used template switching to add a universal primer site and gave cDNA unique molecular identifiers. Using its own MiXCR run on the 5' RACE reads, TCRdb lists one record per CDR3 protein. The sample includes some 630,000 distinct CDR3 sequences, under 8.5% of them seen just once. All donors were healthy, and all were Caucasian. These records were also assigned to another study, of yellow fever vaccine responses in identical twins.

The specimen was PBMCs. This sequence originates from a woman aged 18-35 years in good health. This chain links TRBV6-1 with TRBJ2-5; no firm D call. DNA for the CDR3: TGTGCCAGCAGTGAGTCGTGGGAGACCCAGTACTTC. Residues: CASSESWETQYF.